Following are 25 T cell receptor beta chains from one sample sequenced in a study of response to subunit inactivated influenza vaccine. MiXCR, applied by TCRdb to the RT-PCR reads, yields one record per CDR3 protein. The top ten clones hold 9.5% to 15% of a sample with about half a million distinct CDR3 sequences, over 9.5% of them seen once. Specimen: PBMCs from blood, collected more than 35 days after vaccination. These TCRs come from a man between 50 and 59 years old who received an inactivated influenza vaccine.

This clonotype was detected ten times or more. The rearrangement uses TRBV12-3 or TRBV12-4 and TRBJ2-3; no clear D gene. This CDR3 has 14 amino acids. With 3 bases removed from V and 2 bases from J, the gap between germline ends came to 9 bases. CDR3 region: CASSFSLNTDTQYF. The DNA of the CDR3 is TGTGCCAGCAGTTTCAGCCTAAACACAGATACGCAGTATTTT.

This clonotype has only a few counts. This chain joins TRBV20-1 and TRBJ1-6, with 9 bases identical to TRBD1. Germline V gene lookup returns CDR1 DFQATT and CDR2 SNEGSKA (reference sequence). The ends lost 0 bases at V and 3 bases at J; junction bases unmatched: 15. The CDR3 spans 20 residues. The CDR3 region has the DNA TGCAGTGCTAGAGATCTGATTTCGGGGACAGGGAGGAACTATAATTCACCCCTCCACTTT. It yields the protein CSARDLISGTGRNYNSPLHF.

The table lists this clonotype with many counts. V and J are TRBV6-5 and TRBJ2-5, with D perhaps TRBD1 (6 bases). CDR3 length: 15 amino acids. V dropped 4 bases and J dropped 4 bases, with 16 bases sitting between them. Germline V gives CDR1 MNHEY, CDR2 SVGAGI. The CDR3 nucleotides read TGTGCCAGCAGTTGGGACCCAGGGGATGGAGAGACCCAGTACTTC. Amino acids: CASSWDPGDGETQYF.

In its sample, this clonotype was seen a few times. The chain employs TRBV11-2 and TRBJ2-1, with a weak D call TRBD2 (5 bases). There are 13 residues in the CDR3. V lost 6 bases and J lost 0, with 6 bases in between. Germline V gene sequence: CDR1 SGHAT, CDR2 FQNNGV. The CDR3 reads CASSSASYNEQFF. CDR3 in DNA: TGTGCCAGCAGTAGCGCCTCCTACAATGAGCAGTTCTTC.

CDR3 amino acids: CASSLGRPPREQFF. The DNA for the CDR3 is TGTGCCAGCAGCTTAGGGAGGCCCCCCCGTGAGCAGTTCTTC. The chain couples TRBV7-9 to TRBJ2-1, with D perhaps matching TRBD2 (5 bases). The CDR3 sequence is 14 residues long. The germline V gene has CDR1 SEHNR and CDR2 FQNEAQ (reference sequence). V lost 1 base and J lost 9, with 13 bases in between.

V usage is TRBV4-2 and J usage is TRBJ2-7; 9 bases are shared with TRBD2. V lost 0 bases, J lost 6 bases, and 6 bases stayed unmatched. CDR3 length: 15 amino acids. Germline CDR1 LGHNA, CDR2 YNFKEQ. The CDR3 spells CASSQEVLTSGEQYF. The CDR3 bases are TGTGCCAGCAGCCAAGAGGTGTTGACTAGCGGCGAGCAGTACTTC.

This clonotype was seen a few times. It differs at one base from a far larger clone, so likely a read error. The chain employs TRBV11-2 and TRBJ2-7; no clear D gene. CDR3 length: 11 residues. CDR1 is SGHAT, CDR2 FQNNGV, per germline. CDR3 nucleotides: TGTGCCAGCAGCTTATCCTTCGAGCAGTACTTC. It yields the protein CASSLSFEQYF.

The V call is TRBV3-1, the J call TRBJ2-2; D uncertain. V dropped 6 bases and J dropped 6 bases, with 14 bases sitting between them. The germline V gene encodes CDR1 LGHDT and CDR2 YNNKEL (reference sequence). The CDR3 is 14 residues long. The DNA of the CDR3 is TGTGCCAGCAGTCCTGTGTTCGTCGCCGGGGAGCTGTTTTTT. Translated, it gives CASSPVFVAGELFF.

This clonotype has only a few counts. This chain connects TRBV11-2 to TRBJ2-7, with a tentative D call TRBD2 (5 bases). The germline V and J ends were trimmed by 5 bases and 2 bases, with 16 bases remaining between them. CDR3 size: 15 residues. From germline, CDR1 is SGHAT and CDR2 FQNNGV. The CDR3 DNA is TGTGCCAGCAGCCCCGTCGGCGGGTTGACCTACGAGCAGTACTTC. As protein: CASSPVGGLTYEQYF. Together with reference TRBV11-2 and TRBJ2-7, the CDR3 gives the full variable domain: EAGVAQSPRYKIIEKRQSVAFWCNPISGHATLYWYQQILGQGPKLLIQFQNNGVVDDSQLPKDRFSAERLKGVDSTLKIQPAKLEDSAVYLCASSPVGGLTYEQYFGPGTRLTVT.

A few counts support this clonotype. The chain joins TRBV12-3 or TRBV12-4 to TRBJ2-3; tentative D call: TRBD1 (5 bases). V lost 5 bases and J lost 1, with 10 bases in between. The CDR3 covers 14 residues. CDR3 amino acids: CASSPPTGTDTQYF. The CDR3 DNA sequence: TGTGCCAGCAGTCCTCCGACAGGCACAGATACGCAGTATTTT.

V usage is TRBV5-1 and J usage is TRBJ1-1; TRBD1 matches at 10 bases. This CDR3 region has 13 residues. V lost 3 bases, J lost 8 bases, and 4 bases stayed unmatched. Germline CDR1 and CDR2: SGHRS and YFSETQ. CDR3 in DNA: TGCGCCAGCAGCTGGGGGACAGGGGAGGAAGCTTTCTTT. Its translation is CASSWGTGEEAFF. The whole variable domain, remainder taken from reference TRBV5-1 and TRBJ1-1, is KAGVTQTPRYLIKTRGQQVTLSCSPISGHRSVSWYQQTPGQGLQFLFEYFSETQRNKGNFPGRFSGRQFSNSRSEMNVSTLELGDSALYLCASSWGTGEEAFFGQGTRLTVV.

The V and J genes are TRBV11-2 and TRBJ2-2, with TRBD1 matching 7 bases. The germline V gene encodes CDR1 SGHAT and CDR2 FQNNGV. Losses at the gene ends were 5 bases for V and 3 bases for J; bases not matched to a gene: 6. The length of the CDR3 is 15 residues. The CDR3 region has the DNA TGTGCCAGCAGCCAACGGGACAGTTACACCGGGGAGCTGTTTTTT. Translation gives CASSQRDSYTGELFF.

This clonotype turned up a few times. The CDR3 region is CASSFRAGNSPLHF. CDR3 nucleotide sequence: TGTGCCAGCAGTTTCAGGGCCGGGAATTCACCCCTCCACTTT. The chain employs TRBV12-3 or TRBV12-4 and TRBJ1-6, with D perhaps matching TRBD1 (5 bases). The ends were cut back, 3 bases at V and 7 bases at J, with 10 bases in the middle. There are 14 residues in the CDR3.

This chain links TRBV7-2 with TRBJ2-5, with unresolved D. Looked up from germline, CDR1 is SGHTA and CDR2 is FQGNSA. CDR3 size: 13 residues. The germline V and J ends were trimmed by 2 bases and 2 bases, with 6 bases remaining between them. The CDR3, as DNA: TGTGCCAGCAGCTTACCGCCTCAAGAGACCCAGTACTTC. Translating it yields CASSLPPQETQYF.

This clonotype was observed at least ten times. V usage is TRBV12-3 or TRBV12-4 and J usage is TRBJ1-5; 10 nucleotides agree with TRBD1. Unmatched junction bases numbered 3, after V lost 4 bases and J lost 6 bases. The CDR3 length is 14 residues. This CDR3 reads CASSSRDRGQPQHF. DNA for the CDR3: TGTGCCAGCAGTTCCCGGGACAGGGGTCAGCCCCAGCATTTT.

This clonotype came up a few times. This chain connects TRBV20-1 to TRBJ2-3, with D maybe TRBD2 (6 bases). The CDR3 extends over 14 amino acids. The germline V and J ends were trimmed by 5 bases and 4 bases, with 16 bases remaining between them. Germline V lookup: CDR1 DFQATT, CDR2 SNEGSKA (reference sequence). As DNA, the CDR3 is TGCAGTGCTTACCGGTCGGGACTCCCAGATACGCAGTATTTT. Its protein product is CSAYRSGLPDTQYF.

The CDR3 sequence: CAIRPGTSSYEQYF. CDR3 DNA sequence: TGTGCCATCAGACCCGGGACTAGCAGTTACGAGCAGTACTTC. The V gene is TRBV10-3, the J gene TRBJ2-7; 9 bases are shared with TRBD2. Trimming removed 6 bases from V and 4 bases from J; junction bases left unmatched: 7. Germline CDR1 is ENHRY and CDR2 is SYGVKD. The CDR3 spans 14 residues.

This clonotype has a count of ten or more. The chain carries TRBV12-3 or TRBV12-4 and TRBJ1-2; maybe TRBD1 (6 bases). Trimming took 5 bases from V and 0 from J, leaving 13 bases between them. This CDR3 is built from 15 residues. The CDR3 bases are TGTGCCAGCAGTACAGGGACCACAGCTAACTATGGCTACACCTTC. It encodes CASSTGTTANYGYTF.

The V call is TRBV29-1, the J call TRBJ1-4; 7 nucleotides agree with TRBD1. Germline V gene sequence: CDR1 SQVTM, CDR2 ANQGSEA. This CDR3 spans 13 amino acids. The trim removed 4 bases at V and 4 bases at J, leaving 3 bases unmatched. CDR3 loop: CSVGDRVNEKLFF. The CDR3 DNA reads TGCAGCGTTGGAGACAGGGTTAATGAAAAACTGTTTTTT.

This clonotype was counted a few times. The chain joins TRBV6-5 to TRBJ2-3; 7 bases map to TRBD1. V shed 3 bases and J 0 bases; nucleotides not matched to a gene: 6. This CDR3 region has 16 residues. CDR1 is MNHEY, CDR2 SVGAGI, per germline. The CDR3 reads CASSYLLGQSTDTQYF. CDR3 nucleotides: TGTGCCAGCAGTTATCTCCTGGGACAGAGCACAGATACGCAGTATTTT.

The chain carries TRBV3-1 and TRBJ1-5, with 9 nucleotides matching TRBD1. The V gene end was trimmed by 3 bases and the J gene end by 2 bases; junction bases not matched to a gene: 8. The CDR3 covers 17 residues. The germline CDR1 and CDR2 sequences are LGHDT and YNNKEL (reference sequence). The CDR3 spells CASSQGTGGWGNQPQHF. For the CDR3, the DNA is TGTGCCAGCAGCCAGGGTACAGGGGGCTGGGGCAATCAGCCCCAGCATTTT.

The J gene is TRBJ2-7, the V gene TRBV3-1; tentative D call: TRBD1 (5 bases). Germline loops: CDR1 LGHDT, CDR2 YNNKEL (reference sequence). The ends were cut back, 4 bases at V and 0 bases at J, with 10 bases in the middle. This CDR3 is 14 amino acids long. The CDR3 loop reads CASSPQGVSYEQYF. DNA for the CDR3: TGTGCCAGCAGCCCCCAGGGTGTCTCCTACGAGCAGTACTTC.

This chain uses TRBV2 with TRBJ2-5; D unclear. The germline V gene encodes CDR1 SNHLY and CDR2 FYNNEI. The V and J ends lost 7 bases and 4 bases respectively, with 10 bases between them. The CDR3 has 12 residues. CDR3 nucleotides: TGTGCCAGCACTCCGTATTCAGAGACCCAGTACTTC. This codes for CASTPYSETQYF. The full variable domain, in which reference TRBV2 and TRBJ2-5 provide the parts outside the CDR3, is EPEVTQTPSHQVTQMGQEVILRCVPISNHLYFYWYRQILGQKVEFLVSFYNNEISEKSEIFDDQFSVERPDGSNFTLKIRSTKLEDSAMYFCASTPYSETQYFGPGTRLLVL.

This clonotype has a handful of counts. The rearrangement joins TRBV24-1 to TRBJ2-3; 7 positions agree with TRBD1. CDR3 length equals 15 residues. CDR1 and CDR2 (germline): KGHDR, SFDVKD. After removal of 4 bases from V and 0 bases from J, the junction contained 3 bases not matched to a gene. The CDR3 sequence is CATSEVTGSTDTQYF. In nucleotides, the CDR3 is TGTGCCACCAGTGAAGTGACAGGGAGCACAGATACGCAGTATTTT.

This clonotype was observed at least ten times. J is TRBJ1-6 and V is TRBV20-1; TRBD1 agrees at 10 bases. This CDR3 contains 14 residues. The V and J ends lost 6 bases and 8 bases, in that order; junction bases with no gene match: 7. CDR1 and CDR2 (germline): DFQATT, SNEGSKA (reference sequence). CDR3: CSALGQGIYSPLHF. CDR3 coding DNA: TGCAGTGCCTTGGGACAGGGGATATATTCACCCCTCCACTTT.